What follows describes a single T cell receptor (beta chain). Its antigen remains unknown. The data were produced by immunoSEQ multiplex PCR, yet TCRdb's version contains in-frame clones alone and is incomplete. The table has over 150,000 clones, about 85% seen once; the top ten hold 2.5% to 4%. The data derive from a study of T cell responses to AZD1222 COVID-19 vaccine. Overall study results and limits: Among those given AZD1222, only six or seven were seropositive at baseline. Across spike, vaccine-associated CD4 TCRs were found, dominant at 160-218 and 743-854. Reportedly, nearly half the spike-specific TCRs target unmutated variant regions. Elevations in Spike-specific TCR breadth and depth followed administration of two AZD1222 doses.

The V end was cut by 0 bases, the J end by 4 bases, with 13 bases between. The CDR3 covers 17 residues. CDR1 and CDR2 (germline): SGHNT, YENEEA. Here the sequenced sample was peripheral blood, taken on day 0 of AZD1222 vaccination. This TCR came from an adult in good health. V is TRBV11-3 and J is TRBJ1-6, with unresolved D. CDR3 residues: CASSLDRGGFYNSPLHF. The CDR3, as DNA: TGTGCCAGCAGCTTAGATCGAGGAGGGTTTTATAATTCACCCCTCCACTTT. Full variable domain (missing parts from reference TRBV11-3 and TRBJ1-6): EAGVVQSPRYKIIEKKQPVAFWCNPISGHNTLYWYLQNLGQGPELLIRYENEEAVDDSQLPKDRFSAERLKGVDSTLKIQPAELGDSAVYLCASSLDRGGFYNSPLHFGNGTRLTVT.